This TCR beta chain comes out of a study of OX40 agonist ivuxolimab in advanced cancers. Background for the entire study: The costimulatory receptor OX40 (CD134) was targeted by ivuxolimab, a fully human IgG2 agonistic monoclonal antibody. Among the 52 dose-escalation patients, approximately 20 had hepatocellular carcinoma, roughly 15 melanoma, 9 renal cell carcinoma and 9 head and neck cancer. The point of sequencing TCRbeta in the periphery was to test whether ivuxolimab changed TCR sequence diversity and drove clonal T-cell expansion. Partial responses were achieved by three dose-escalation patients, of whom one had hepatocellular carcinoma and two had cutaneous melanoma. The dose-escalation cohort was 82.7% male with a mean age of approximately 60 years, ranging from about 23 to 85. The paper describes the monotherapy dose-escalation part (N = 52 patients) of the phase I trial of ivuxolimab. Intravenous ivuxolimab was administered to patients every 2 weeks at six dose levels: 0.01, 0.1, 0.3, 1.5, 3 and 10 mg/kg. Patients were allowed to have had prior anti-PD-1, anti-PD-L1 or anti-CTLA-4 therapy, and approximately 43% of the dose-escalation patients had previously received checkpoint inhibitors. Overall study results and their limits: In the 0.1-3.0 mg/kg groups, partial responders were among the patients with the lowest normalized peripheral clonal expansion, particularly in CD8+ T cells. Clonal expansion of both CD4+ and CD8+ blood T cells was observed from baseline to week 6 at doses 0.1 to 3.0 mg/kg. After ivuxolimab, expanded clones were on average more numerous among CD8+ T cells than among CD4+ T cells. The antigen specificity of the peripheral T cells that underwent clonal expansion was not determined. Low levels of normalized T-cell clonal expansion were also shown by some nonresponding patients.

CDR1 and CDR2 are drawn from the germline V gene: SGDLS, YYNGEE. CDR3 length: 13 amino acids, cysteine to phenylalanine. The sequence is cut down to CDR3 DNA, 39 bases in frame from base 1. V has 4 bases trimmed and J has 7 bases trimmed; junction bases matching no gene number 5. To note about this clone: The target of this receptor is not known. No per-base quality is available; no much larger clone lies one base away.

For sequencing of the TCRbeta CDR3 region, genomic DNA was extracted from the sorted cells. TCRbeta CDR3 regions were sequenced using the immunoSEQ Assay. TCRdb re-hosts the immuneACCESS table, in-frame sequences only. Its copies lack some clones; in the studies checked, an unresolved V gene accounts for under half of them, and the cause for the rest is not known. Counted in this sample were 40,000 or so clones; approximately 90% of them appeared once. The ten largest clonotypes hold under 0.7% of the sample. The trial excluded patients who had a history of autoimmune disease or were on systemic immunosuppression. Peripheral blood for TCR sequencing was collected from all dose cohorts at baseline, on cycle 4 day 1, and on cycle 7 day 1. The samples were drawn from a first-in-human, open-label, multicenter phase I dose-escalation trial of ivuxolimab. Adults with locally advanced or metastatic melanoma, renal cell carcinoma, hepatocellular carcinoma or head and neck squamous cell carcinoma were enrolled in the trial. Before TCR sequencing, CD4+ T cells and CD8+ T cells from peripheral blood were sorted into separate populations.

The receptor's source is an adult with an advanced solid tumor such as melanoma, head and neck, liver or kidney cancer. This chain joins TRBV9 to TRBJ2-7; 10 junctional bases match TRBD1. Here the sequenced sample was CD4+ or CD8+ T cells sorted from blood, taken in a trial of the OX40 agonist ivuxolimab. Here is the DNA: TGTGCCAGCAGCCGGACAGGGGGACAGGAGCAGTACTTC. It translates as CASSRTGGQEQYF.